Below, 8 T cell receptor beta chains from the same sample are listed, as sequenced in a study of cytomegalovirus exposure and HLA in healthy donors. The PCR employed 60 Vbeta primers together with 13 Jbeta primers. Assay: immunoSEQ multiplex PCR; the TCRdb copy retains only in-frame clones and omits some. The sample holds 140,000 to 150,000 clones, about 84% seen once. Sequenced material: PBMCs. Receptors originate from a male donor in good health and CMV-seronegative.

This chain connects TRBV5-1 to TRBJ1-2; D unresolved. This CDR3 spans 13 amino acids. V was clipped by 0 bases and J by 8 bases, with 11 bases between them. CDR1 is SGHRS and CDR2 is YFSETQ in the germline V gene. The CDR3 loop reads CASSLDDTRGYTF. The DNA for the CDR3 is TGCGCCAGCAGCTTGGACGACACAAGAGGCTACACCTTC.

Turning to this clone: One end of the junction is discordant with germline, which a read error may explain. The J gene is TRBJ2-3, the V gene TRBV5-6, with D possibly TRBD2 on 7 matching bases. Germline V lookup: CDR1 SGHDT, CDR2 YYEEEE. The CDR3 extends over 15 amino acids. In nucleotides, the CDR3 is TGTGCCAGCATCTTGGGAGGCGGGGGCTCGGATACGCAGTATTTT. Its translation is CASILGGGGSDTQYF.

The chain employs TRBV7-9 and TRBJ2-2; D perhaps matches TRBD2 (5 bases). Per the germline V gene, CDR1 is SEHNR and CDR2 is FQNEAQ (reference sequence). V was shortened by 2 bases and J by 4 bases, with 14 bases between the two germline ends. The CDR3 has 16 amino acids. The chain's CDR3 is CASSLWKSRGTGELFF. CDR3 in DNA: TGTGCCAGCAGCTTATGGAAGTCCCGGGGCACCGGGGAGCTGTTTTTT.

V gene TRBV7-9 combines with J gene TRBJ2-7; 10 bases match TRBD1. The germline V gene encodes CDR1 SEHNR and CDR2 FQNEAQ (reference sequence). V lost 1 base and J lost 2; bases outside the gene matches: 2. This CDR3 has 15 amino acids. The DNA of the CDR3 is TGTGCCAGCAGCTTAGGGGGGACAGGGGCCTACGAGCAGTACTTC. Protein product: CASSLGGTGAYEQYF.

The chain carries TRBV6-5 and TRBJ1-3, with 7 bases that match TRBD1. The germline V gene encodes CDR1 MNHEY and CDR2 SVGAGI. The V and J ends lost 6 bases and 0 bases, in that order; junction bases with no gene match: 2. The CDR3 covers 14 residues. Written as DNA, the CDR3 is TGTGCCAGCAGAAGGGACAGCTCTGGAAACACCATATATTTT. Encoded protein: CASRRDSSGNTIYF.

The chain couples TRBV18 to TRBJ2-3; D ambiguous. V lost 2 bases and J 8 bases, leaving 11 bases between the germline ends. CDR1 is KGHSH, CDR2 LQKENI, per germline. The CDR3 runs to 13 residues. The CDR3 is CASSPRALGTQYF. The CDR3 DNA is TGTGCCAGCTCACCAAGAGCGTTAGGTACGCAGTATTTT.

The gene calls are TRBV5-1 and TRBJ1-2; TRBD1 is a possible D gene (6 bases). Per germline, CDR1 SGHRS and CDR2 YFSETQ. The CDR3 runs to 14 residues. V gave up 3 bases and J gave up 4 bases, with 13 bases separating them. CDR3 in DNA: TGCGCCAGCAGCTGGGGGCAGGGCCTCTATGGCTACACCTTC. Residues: CASSWGQGLYGYTF.

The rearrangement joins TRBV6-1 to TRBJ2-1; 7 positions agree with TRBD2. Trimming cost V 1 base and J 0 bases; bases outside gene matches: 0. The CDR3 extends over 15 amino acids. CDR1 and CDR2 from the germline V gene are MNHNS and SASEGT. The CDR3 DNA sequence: TGTGCCAGCAGTGAAGGCGGGAGCTCCTACAATGAGCAGTTCTTC. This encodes CASSEGGSSYNEQFF.